This TCR beta chain stems from a study of blood T cell repertoires in COVID-19 (TCRdb year 2020). Regarding the study in general: Collaborator samples came from the United States, Italy and Spain and covered acute and convalescent phases of COVID-19. The prospective study material was composed of cDNA or gDNA derived from T cells, B-cell-depleted T cells, or PBMCs. Deeply sampled blood TCRbeta repertoires from subjects exposed to, actively infected with, or recovered from COVID-19 were included in the dataset. The repertoires were released in a freely available public database intended as a resource for research on the immune response to SARS-CoV-2. Samples were obtained from the ongoing ImmuneRACE study (first 160 participants) and from over 1,000 subjects provided by 6 global collaborators. HLA class I and class II types, where available, came from metadata supplied by the sample provider rather than from assay-based typing. Nearly every sample came with metadata listing a de-identified subject ID, COVID-19 status, age in years and sex. Overall study results and their limits: How much clinical and demographic metadata was included differed by source and by participant, and the metadata was provided uncurated.

Including cysteine and phenylalanine, the CDR3 has 13 amino acids. Only the CDR3 part of the read is kept: 39 bases, read in frame from the first base. The germline V gene sets CDR1 to SGHTA and CDR2 to FQGNSA. V and J are trimmed by 5 bases and 4 bases, and the gene matches miss 4 bases of the junction. About this clone itself: Its antigen is currently not known. Per-nucleotide qualities are absent, and no much larger clonotype sits a single base away.

Collaborating institutions collected whole blood in K2EDTA tubes following their own protocols. For TCRbeta analysis, collaborator samples were shipped as frozen whole blood, as isolated PBMCs, or as DNA extracted from either sample type. TCRbeta CDR3 regions were amplified from genomic DNA by means of the immunoSEQ Assay, a bias-controlled multiplex PCR. Per the authors' processing: Nucleated cell counts per sample were estimated from amplification of reference gene primers within the assay. To quantify the absolute abundance of each unique TCRbeta CDR3 rearrangement, sequence reads were collapsed and filtered. For each sample, productive Simpson clonality was calculated by taking the square root of Simpson's diversity index across productive rearrangements. TCRdb re-hosts the immuneACCESS table, in-frame sequences only. Its copies lack some clones; in the studies checked, an unresolved V gene accounts for under half of them, and the cause for the rest is not known. V and J calls and clone size are copied from that table; D and trimming were computed from the DNA. Recorded for this sample are roughly 65,000 clones; 60% to 85% of them occurred a single time. 16% of the sample is in the top ten clones.

The V and J genes are TRBV7-2 and TRBJ1-2, with TRBD1 matching 7 junction bases. The sequenced sample consisted of peripheral blood. The TCR sequence derives from a man aged 55 to 70 with acute or convalescent COVID-19. The nucleotide sequence is TGTGCCAGCAGCGGACAGGCGCCCTATGGCTACACCTTC. Its protein reads: CASSGQAPYGYTF.